This entry features one T cell receptor (beta chain) sequence. Original processing methods: Amplification from reference gene primers served as the basis for estimated nucleated cell counts. Clones were sequenced by immunoSEQ multiplex PCR, and TCRdb holds only the in-frame ones, with some missing. V and J calls and clone size are those listed in that table; D and trimming were worked out from the DNA. The repertoire has some 300,000 clones, roughly 80% of them found once; the top ten carry over 3.5%. The entry originates in a study of blood T cell repertoires in COVID-19. The wider study: The study drew acute and convalescent COVID-19 samples from the United States, Italy and Spain.

CDR3 length equals 16 residues. The trim removed 3 bases at V and 9 bases at J, leaving 11 bases unmatched. Germline CDR1 MNHEY, CDR2 SMNVEV (reference sequence). The receptor comes from a woman between 50 and 59 years old with active or convalescent COVID-19. The chain recombines TRBV27 with TRBJ1-6, with TRBD1 identical over 7 bases. Sequenced material: peripheral blood. The CDR3 DNA sequence: TGTGCCAGCAGTTTTGAAGCGACAGGGCCCCCTTCACCCCTCCACTTT. Protein: CASSFEATGPPSPLHF.